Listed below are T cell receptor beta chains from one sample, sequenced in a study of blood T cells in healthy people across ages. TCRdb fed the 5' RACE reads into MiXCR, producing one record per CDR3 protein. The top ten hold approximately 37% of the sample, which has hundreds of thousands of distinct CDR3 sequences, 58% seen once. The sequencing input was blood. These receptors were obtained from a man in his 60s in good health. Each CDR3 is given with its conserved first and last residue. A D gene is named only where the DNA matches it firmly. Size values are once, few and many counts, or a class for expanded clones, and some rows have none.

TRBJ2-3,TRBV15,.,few,TGTGCCACCAGCAGAGGAGGCGGGACTAGCACAGATACGCAGTATTTT,CATSRGGGTSTDTQYF
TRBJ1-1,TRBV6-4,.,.,TGTGCCAGCAGTGACTCTGGACAAAGGCGAGGGGAAGCTTTCTTT,CASSDSGQRRGEAFF
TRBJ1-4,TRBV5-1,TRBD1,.,TGCGCCAGCAGCGCGGGACAGGGACAAGCGGAAAAACTGTTTTTT,CASSAGQGQAEKLFF
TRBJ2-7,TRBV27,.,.,TGTGCCAGCAGTTTAGGGGATTCGGGGACTGAACGCGACAATGAGCAGTACTTC,CASSLGDSGTERDNEQYF
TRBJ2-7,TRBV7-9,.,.,TGTGCCAGCAGCTTAGGGGGGCTTTTGGGCTCCTACGAGCAGTACTTC,CASSLGGLLGSYEQYF
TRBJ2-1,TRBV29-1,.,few,TGCAGCGTTGAAGATTACAGGTCGTCCTACAATGAGCAGTTCTTC,CSVEDYRSSYNEQFF
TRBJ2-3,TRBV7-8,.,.,TGTGCCAGCAGCTTTAGGTTAAGGGTCGGAGATACGCAGTATTTT,CASSFRLRVGDTQYF
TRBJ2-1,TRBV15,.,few,TGTGCCACCAGCGCGATGGCCGGCAGGGGAGGGTACAATGAGCAGTTCTTC,CATSAMAGRGGYNEQFF
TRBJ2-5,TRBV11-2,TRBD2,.,TGTGCCAGCAGCTTCAATAGCGGGGCTGGTCAGGAGACCCAGTACTTC,CASSFNSGAGQETQYF
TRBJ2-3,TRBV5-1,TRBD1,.,TGCGCCAGCAGCTTCTCCGGGACAGGGATAACCGATACGCAGTATTTT,CASSFSGTGITDTQYF
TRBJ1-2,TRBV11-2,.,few,TGTGCCAGCAGCCCCGTACGGAACACCTACACCTTC,CASSPVRNTYTF
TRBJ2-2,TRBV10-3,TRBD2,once,TGTGCCATCAGCGCTAGCGGGGGGTCTAACACCGGGGAGCTGTTTTTT,CAISASGGSNTGELFF
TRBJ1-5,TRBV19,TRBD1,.,TGTGCCAGTAGTACACAGGGGGCGGGTCAGCCCCAGCATTTT,CASSTQGAGQPQHF
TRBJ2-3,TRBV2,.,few,TGTGCCAGCAGGGCGGGGAGATACACAGATACGCAGTATTTT,CASRAGRYTDTQYF
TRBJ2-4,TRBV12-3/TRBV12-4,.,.,TGTGCCAGCCTTAGACAGGAATTTGGCATTCAGTACTTC,CASLRQEFGIQYF
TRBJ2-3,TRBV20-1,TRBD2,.,TGCAGCGCGAGCGGGGGGGATCTGGATACGCAGTATTTT,CSASGGDLDTQYF
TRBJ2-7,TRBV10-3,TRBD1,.,TGTGCCATCAGTGGGGCCGGGACAGGGGGCCGCGAGCAGTACTTC,CAISGAGTGGREQYF
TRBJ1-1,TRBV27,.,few,TGTGCCAGCAGGGACCTGGGGGGACGGTACACTGAAGCTTTCTTT,CASRDLGGRYTEAFF
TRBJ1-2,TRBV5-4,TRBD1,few,TGTGCCAGCAGCTGGGGACAGGGGGAAGATGGAGGCTACACCTTC,CASSWGQGEDGGYTF
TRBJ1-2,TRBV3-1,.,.,TGTGCCAGCAGCCAAGATTGGTCTGGCTACACCTTC,CASSQDWSGYTF